The entry below gives a single T cell receptor beta chain sequence along with its context. The target antigen is unknown. V was clipped by 1 base and J by 3 bases, with 7 bases between them. The CDR3 extends over 13 amino acids. CDR1 is KGHSH and CDR2 is LQKENI in the germline V gene. Every bit of the isolated RNA underwent reverse transcription, so sequencing read expressed TCRB transcripts. Read counts averaged approximately 3.6 million for samples of naive, central memory and regulatory T cells. Using immunoSEQ multiplex PCR, the repertoire was profiled, and TCRdb retains in-frame clones only, with some absent. The sample includes more than 55,000 clones, roughly 52% seen only once; the top ten take 2% to 3%. The record originates from a study of beta chain features in type 1 diabetes. Study observations and caveats: The cDNA sequencing approach could over-represent high-TCR-expressing cells. Across all four CD4+ subsets, people with type 1 diabetes showed modestly shorter TCRB CDR3s. TCRB repertoires of naive, central memory and Treg cells appeared more similar among patients than among healthy donors.

V gene TRBV18 combines with J gene TRBJ2-7, with D possibly being TRBD2 (6 bases). This sequence was found in a middle-aged woman with type 1 diabetes. The sample taken for sequencing was Tregs from blood. The CDR3 region is CASSPQAGYEQYF. The CDR3 bases are TGTGCCAGCTCACCACAAGCGGGCTACGAGCAGTACTTC. The full variable domain, rest sourced from reference TRBV18 and TRBJ2-7, is NAGVMQNPRHLVRRRGQEARLRCSPMKGHSHVYWYRQLPEEGLKFMVYLQKENIIDESGMPKERFSAEFPKEGPSILRIQQVVRGDSAAYFCASSPQAGYEQYFGPGTRLTVT.